This entry concerns a single T cell receptor (beta chain). Time point indicated: peripheral blood 6 weeks after treatment start. The data were obtained in a study of PD-L1 blockade in urothelial cancer. V shed 5 bases and J shed 0 bases, with 8 bases lying between them. This CDR3 has 14 amino acids. From germline, CDR1 is GTSNPN and CDR2 SVGIG (reference sequence). TCR analog templates of synthetic origin were spiked into each PCR. Libraries were prepared by immunoSEQ multiplex PCR; TCRdb keeps only in-frame clonotypes and omits some of them. The repertoire holds about 130,000 clones, with more than 70% as singletons.

The V and J genes are TRBV30 and TRBJ2-6; tentatively, D is TRBD1 (6 bases). The clonotype originates from a middle-aged man with urothelial cancer. Source: PBMCs, taken around atezolizumab (anti-PD-L1) treatment. The CDR3 loop reads CAWYRASGANVLTF. In DNA form, the CDR3 reads TGTGCCTGGTACAGGGCCTCTGGGGCCAACGTCCTGACTTTC.